This TCR beta chain emerged from a study of Ad26.COV2.S vaccination and SARS-CoV-2 variants. Overall study: The donor was enrolled in the Ad26.COV2.S arm of the COV1001 trial. Ad26.COV2.S, an intramuscular injection, was given once or twice 56 days apart.

Treatment in this sample: approximately 18 received Ad26.COV2.S at low or high dose, single or two shots; roughly five received placebo; per-sample allocation not given. Repertoires come from day 63 after the first vaccine or placebo injection. Study results and limitations: Reportedly, spike-specific CD8+ and CD4+ T cell responses achieved substantial breadth once vaccination had taken place. Similar non-spike TCR breadth was observed in recipients of vaccine and of placebo.

On this clone: Antigen specificity is unknown.

Profiling relied on immunoSEQ multiplex PCR, and the TCRdb table lists in-frame clones only, not all of them. Here the sample spans roughly 680,000 clones, 89% being singletons. The TCR originated in a person between 18 and 59 years old who received the Ad26.COV2.S COVID-19 vaccine or a placebo. The sample in question was peripheral blood, obtained in a trial of Ad26.COV2.S vaccine versus placebo.

For the CDR3, the DNA is TGTGCCTGGAGCGCAAGGTTCGGCTATGGCTACACCTTC. Amino acid sequence: CAWSARFGYGYTF. The chain uses TRBV30 and TRBJ1-2; D uncertain. Trimming left V 3 bases short and J 4 bases short, with 12 bases between. Germline V gene lookup returns CDR1 GTSNPN and CDR2 SVGIG (reference sequence). The CDR3 spans 13 residues.